The clone carrying this T cell receptor (beta chain) is a singleton in its sample. The target antigen is unknown. An end of the junction does not agree with germline; a read error may underlie this. A second PCR of roughly 7 to 11 cycles used a sample-barcoded 5' primer and a J-beta primer mix. Each cDNA molecule received a tag from a template-switch adaptor that had 12 random nucleotides. TCRdb ran MiXCR on the 5' RACE reads and lists one entry per CDR3 protein. The sample holds more than 700,000 distinct CDR3 sequences, less than 70% seen once. From germline, CDR1 is MNHNS and CDR2 SASEGT. There are 13 residues in the CDR3. This sample is drawn from a study of blood T cells in healthy people across ages. Findings and caveats of the study: PBMCs that were unsorted prevented a conclusive naive versus antigen-experienced comparison.

The sequence was obtained from a man older than 75 in good health. The chain links TRBV6-1 to TRBJ2-7, with D uncertain. The sample was blood. The CDR3 nucleotides are TGTTCCAGCAGTGACGAACGGTTCTACGAGCAGTACTTC. As protein: CSSSDERFYEQYF.